These 3 T cell receptor beta chains came from one sample sequenced in a study of cytomegalovirus exposure and HLA in healthy donors. The PCR was carried out with 60 Vbeta primers and 13 Jbeta primers. Using immunoSEQ multiplex PCR, the repertoire was profiled, and TCRdb retains in-frame clones only, with some absent. The table records 110,000 to 150,000 clones, 60% to 80% of them present only once. Sequenced sample: PBMCs. The receptors stem from a man in his late teens or twenties in good health and CMV-seronegative.

Only one count was recorded for this clone. This sequence joins TRBV7-2 and TRBJ1-4, with a tentative D call TRBD1 (5 bases). V gave up 4 bases and J gave up 2 bases, with 17 bases separating them. Germline V gene lookup returns CDR1 SGHTA and CDR2 FQGNSA. The CDR3 totals 17 residues. CDR3 nucleotides: TGTGCCAGCAGCTGGTCCGGTTACAGGTCTACTAATGAAAAACTGTTTTTT. It translates to CASSWSGYRSTNEKLFF.

V usage is TRBV2 and J usage is TRBJ1-5, with 10 bases fitting TRBD1. This CDR3 is built from 14 residues. In germline, CDR1 is SNHLY, CDR2 FYNNEI. After removal of 4 bases from V and 7 bases from J, the junction contained 4 bases not matched to a gene. DNA for the CDR3: TGTGCCAGCAGTGGGACAGGGGGGAAACAGCCCCAGCATTTT. It translates to CASSGTGGKQPQHF.

The chain combines TRBV7-2 with TRBJ1-6, with D perhaps matching TRBD1 (5 bases). Germline CDR1 and CDR2: SGHTA and FQGNSA. Trimming stripped 4 bases from V and 4 bases from J, with 14 bases between. The CDR3 runs to 16 residues. This chain's CDR3 is CASSWTQPRYNSPLHF. The CDR3, as DNA: TGTGCCAGCAGCTGGACACAACCTCGTTATAATTCACCCCTCCACTTT.